Given below is one T cell receptor (beta chain) in context. Clones were read by immunoSEQ multiplex PCR, and TCRdb kept only the in-frame ones, dropping some. The sample carries approximately 300,000 clones, roughly nine tenths recorded once. This specimen comes from a study of blood T cell repertoires in COVID-19. About the study: Material from acute and convalescent COVID-19 was sourced from the United States, Italy and Spain.

Germline V gene data show CDR1 as KGHDR and CDR2 as SFDVKD. This CDR3 has 16 amino acids. V lost 4 bases to trimming and J lost 4 bases; unmatched junction nucleotides: 7. The sample was peripheral blood. The chain joins TRBV24-1 to TRBJ1-3; 9 nucleotides align to TRBD1. This receptor was identified in a man aged 18 to 30 who had recovered from COVID-19. The CDR3 nucleotides are TGTGCCACCAGTGACCCGGGACAGGGAGGAGGAAACACCATATATTTT. Protein: CATSDPGQGGGNTIYF.